Listed below are T cell receptor beta chains from one sample, sequenced in a study of cytomegalovirus exposure and HLA in healthy donors. Clones were sequenced by immunoSEQ multiplex PCR, and TCRdb holds only the in-frame ones, with some missing. The table includes about 160,000 clones, 70% to 80% detected once. The source material was PBMCs. The receptors derive from a man aged 18 to 29 in good health and CMV-seropositive. The CDR3 runs from the conserved cysteine through the conserved F or W. Fields, in order: J gene, clone size, D gene, V gene, CDR3 protein, CDR3 DNA. A D gene is named only where the DNA matches it firmly. Some rows mark clone size as missing; the rest say once, few, many or name a class of expanded clone.

>TRBJ2-3|NA|NA|TRBV9
CASSVAAGWGTDTQYF
TGTGCCAGCAGCGTAGCGGCGGGGTGGGGCACAGATACGCAGTATTTT
>TRBJ2-5|NA|NA|TRBV7-5
CVRIRLAGGRETQYF
TGTGTCAGAATCCGACTAGCGGGAGGCCGGGAGACCCAGTACTTC
>TRBJ1-1|NA|NA|TRBV4-3
CASSQDRGITEAFF
TGCGCCAGCAGCCAAGATCGAGGAATCACTGAAGCTTTCTTT
>TRBJ1-3|NA|NA|TRBV9
CASGLGEGSGNTIYF
TGTGCCAGCGGCCTAGGGGAGGGCTCTGGAAACACCATATATTTT
>TRBJ2-7|few|NA|TRBV10-3
CAISVDISSYEQYF
TGTGCCATCAGTGTGGACATCAGCTCCTACGAGCAGTACTTC
>TRBJ1-2|NA|NA|TRBV7-9
CSSATGGRGAVDYGYTF
TGTTCCAGCGCGACAGGAGGTCGGGGGGCTGTTGACTATGGCTACACCTTC
>TRBJ2-1|NA|TRBD1|TRBV5-8
CASSLDRGSYNEQFF
TGTGCCAGCAGCTTGGACAGGGGGTCCTACAATGAGCAGTTCTTC
>TRBJ2-7|once|NA|TRBV6-1
CASSRLYEQYF
TGTGCCAGCAGCCGACTCTACGAGCAGTACTTC
>TRBJ1-5|NA|NA|TRBV4-1
CASSQGDMWGNQPQHF
TGCGCCAGCAGCCAAGGGGACATGTGGGGCAATCAGCCCCAGCATTTT
>TRBJ2-7|NA|NA|TRBV10-1
CASSSARYEQYF
TGCGCCAGCTCTTCTGCTAGATACGAGCAGTACTTC
>TRBJ2-1|NA|NA|TRBV29-1
CSVAPAANNEQFF
TGCAGCGTTGCCCCAGCGGCGAACAATGAGCAGTTCTTC
>TRBJ2-1|NA|TRBD1|TRBV29-1
CSVEIMRQGRGSYNEQFF
TGCAGCGTTGAAATCATGAGACAGGGACGGGGCTCCTACAATGAGCAGTTCTTC
>TRBJ1-5|NA|NA|TRBV6-5
CASAQGFGQPQHF
TGTGCCAGTGCGCAGGGGTTCGGTCAGCCCCAGCATTTT
>TRBJ1-1|NA|NA|TRBV6-6
CASSLDTNTEAFF
TGTGCCAGCAGCTTGGACACGAACACTGAAGCTTTCTTT
>TRBJ2-7|NA|NA|TRBV7-8
CASSLVADSTYEQYF
TGTGCCAGCAGCTTAGTGGCCGATTCGACCTACGAGCAGTACTTC
>TRBJ2-3|NA|TRBD2|TRBV11-2
CASSSSTSGRADTQYF
TGTGCCAGCAGCTCTTCGACTAGCGGGAGGGCAGATACGCAGTATTTT
>TRBJ1-1|NA|NA|TRBV7-9
CASSLSRADTEAFF
TGTGCCAGCAGCTTATCCAGGGCTGACACTGAAGCTTTCTTT
>TRBJ1-2|NA|NA|TRBV11-2
CASSVGGWGFYGYTF
TGTGCCAGCAGCGTGGGGGGTTGGGGTTTCTACGGCTACACCTTC
>TRBJ2-7|NA|TRBD1|TRBV19
CASSRTGAAEQYF
TGTGCCAGTAGCCGAACAGGGGCGGCCGAGCAGTACTTC
>TRBJ2-3|NA|NA|TRBV27
CASRLLASTDTQYF
TGTGCCAGCAGGCTATTAGCTAGCACAGATACGCAGTATTTT
>TRBJ1-6|NA|NA|TRBV19
CASSTQGVSSPLHF
TGTGCCAGTAGTACACAGGGTGTTAGTTCACCCCTCCACTTT
>TRBJ2-2|NA|TRBD2|TRBV7-8
CASSLIASGAITGELFF
TGTGCCAGCAGCTTAATCGCTAGCGGGGCTATCACCGGGGAGCTGTTTTTT
>TRBJ2-2|once|NA|TRBV2
CASSGTANTGELFF
TGTGCCAGCAGTGGGACAGCGAACACCGGGGAGCTGTTTTTT
>TRBJ1-5|NA|TRBD1|TRBV7-8
CASSSRQGSQPQHF
TGTGCCAGCAGCTCAAGACAGGGAAGTCAGCCCCAGCATTTT
>TRBJ1-3|NA|NA|TRBV5-4
CASSSEGYSGNTIYF
TGTGCCAGCAGCTCGGAGGGATACTCTGGAAACACCATATATTTT
>TRBJ2-7|NA|TRBD1|TRBV5-1
CASSGQGGSYEQYF
TGCGCCAGCAGCGGACAGGGGGGCTCCTACGAGCAGTACTTC
>TRBJ2-3|once|TRBD2|TRBV25-1
CASSESRWDYTDTQYF
TGTGCCAGCAGTGAATCGCGCTGGGACTACACAGATACGCAGTATTTT
>TRBJ1-5|NA|NA|TRBV27
CASSFDASQPQHF
TGTGCCAGCAGTTTCGATGCTAGTCAGCCCCAGCATTTT
>TRBJ1-1|NA|NA|TRBV18
CASSPRGGDHTEAFF
TGTGCCAGCTCACCACGGGGCGGGGATCACACTGAAGCTTTCTTT
>TRBJ2-3|few|NA|TRBV7-2
CASSVMTSTDTQYF
TGTGCCAGCAGCGTTATGACTAGCACAGATACGCAGTATTTT
>TRBJ2-2|NA|TRBD1|TRBV23-1
CASSQSAQGDTGELFF
TGCGCCAGCAGTCAATCAGCACAGGGGGACACCGGGGAGCTGTTTTTT
>TRBJ2-7|NA|TRBD1|TRBV7-2
CASSWDRGAYEQYF
TGTGCCAGCAGCTGGGACAGGGGGGCCTACGAGCAGTACTTC
>TRBJ1-2|NA|NA|TRBV2
CASSGENYGYTF
TGTGCCAGCAGTGGAGAGAACTATGGCTACACCTTC
>TRBJ2-1|NA|NA|TRBV30
CAWSVQGGNEQFF
TGTGCCTGGAGTGTACAGGGTGGGAATGAGCAGTTCTTC
>TRBJ1-2|NA|TRBD1|TRBV10-1
CASSDRGLSGYTF
TGCGCCAGCAGTGACAGGGGGCTGAGTGGCTACACCTTC
>TRBJ2-1|few|NA|TRBV9
CASSVGGSTVNNEQFF
TGTGCCAGCAGCGTAGGGGGATCGACAGTTAACAATGAGCAGTTCTTC
>TRBJ2-7|NA|NA|TRBV27
CASSPSGGRQEQYF
TGTGCCAGCAGTCCCAGTGGGGGCCGCCAGGAGCAGTACTTC
>TRBJ2-7|NA|TRBD2|TRBV27
CATRGLAGGSRYEQYF
TGTGCCACCAGAGGACTAGCGGGAGGAAGTCGCTACGAGCAGTACTTC
>TRBJ2-1|NA|NA|TRBV27
CASSPDPGTRIVNEQFF
TGTGCCAGCAGTCCGGACCCCGGGACAAGGATCGTGAATGAGCAGTTCTTC
>TRBJ1-6|NA|NA|TRBV5-6
CASSRTGSGSPLHF
TGTGCCAGCAGCCGAACAGGGAGTGGGTCACCCCTCCACTTT
>TRBJ2-2|NA|NA|TRBV9
CASSARDWNTGELFF
TGTGCCAGCAGCGCCCGGGACTGGAACACCGGGGAGCTGTTTTTT
>TRBJ1-1|NA|TRBD1|TRBV5-1
CASSSDREIPEAFF
TGCGCCAGCAGCTCCGACAGGGAAATCCCTGAAGCTTTCTTT
>TRBJ1-2|NA|TRBD1|TRBV6-1
CATGTGRAYGYTF
TGTGCCACGGGGACAGGGCGGGCCTATGGCTACACCTTC